This is a list of T cell receptor beta chains from one sample in a study of blood T cell repertoires in COVID-19. Measured with immunoSEQ multiplex PCR; TCRdb has only the in-frame clones, and not every one. The sample includes about 440,000 clones, about 90% of them seen just once. Specimen: PBMCs or T cells enriched from blood (not recorded which). The receptors stem from a woman aged 18-29 years with acute COVID-19. Each CDR3 is given with its conserved first and last residue. The order of the fields is D gene, clone size, V gene, J gene, CDR3 DNA, CDR3 protein. D genes are given only for firm matches. The listing skips clone size in some rows; elsewhere it reads once, few, many or a size class.

NA	few	TRBV28	TRBJ1-4	TGTGCCAGCAGGGATAGCGGGGGGCCTAATGAAAAACTGTTTTTT	CASRDSGGPNEKLFF
TRBD2	NA	TRBV7-9	TRBJ2-7	TGTGCCAGCAGCCTTCACGCGGGGGCCTACGAGCAGTACTTC	CASSLHAGAYEQYF
NA	NA	TRBV6-5	TRBJ2-1	TGTGCCAGCAGTCCCGCGGGGAGCTCCTACAATGAGCAGTTCTTC	CASSPAGSSYNEQFF
TRBD1	NA	TRBV5-1	TRBJ1-3	TGCGCCAGCAGTCCTGACAGGGGCTCTGGAAACACCATATATTTT	CASSPDRGSGNTIYF
TRBD1	once	TRBV10-3	TRBJ1-1	TGTGCCATCAGTGAGACAGGGGGCGCCCCGGAGACTGAAGCTTTCTTT	CAISETGGAPETEAFF
TRBD2	NA	TRBV6-2/TRBV6-3	TRBJ2-1	TGTGCCAGCAGTTTCGGACTAGCGGGTTACAATGAGCAGTTCTTC	CASSFGLAGYNEQFF
TRBD1	NA	TRBV5-5	TRBJ2-7	TGTGCCAGCAGCCCGGGGACAGGGGGCTATGACGAGCAGTACTTC	CASSPGTGGYDEQYF
NA	NA	TRBV19	TRBJ2-7	TGTGCCAGTAGCTACAGAACCAGTCAATACGAGCAGTACTTC	CASSYRTSQYEQYF
TRBD1	NA	TRBV2	TRBJ2-7	TGTGCCAGCATCTTGGGGGGGACAGGGGAAGGCGAGCAGTACTTC	CASILGGTGEGEQYF
NA	once	TRBV13	TRBJ1-6	TGTGCCAGCAGCTTGTCCTTGACAGGAGCAAATTCACCCCTCCACTTT	CASSLSLTGANSPLHF
NA	NA	TRBV7-9	TRBJ1-1	TGTGCCAGCAGCCACCAGGTAGGTGGGACTGAAGCTTTCTTT	CASSHQVGGTEAFF
NA	once	TRBV15	TRBJ2-7	TGTGCCACCAAATTTAGGGCAGGGACACTTTACGAGCAGTACTTC	CATKFRAGTLYEQYF
NA	NA	TRBV29-1	TRBJ1-2	TGCAGCGTCAGAGCGGGAGGACATCTAGATGGCTACACCTTC	CSVRAGGHLDGYTF
NA	NA	TRBV6-5	TRBJ1-1	TGTGCCAGCAGACTTAATATGAACACTGAAGCTTTCTTT	CASRLNMNTEAFF
TRBD1	NA	TRBV19	TRBJ1-1	TGTGCCAGTAGCGGGACAGGGAGAACTGAAGCTTTCTTT	CASSGTGRTEAFF
TRBD1	NA	TRBV5-6	TRBJ1-4	TGTGCCAGCAGCTCGGACAGGCTTGATGAAAAACTGTTTTTT	CASSSDRLDEKLFF
NA	NA	TRBV11-2	TRBJ1-3	TGTGCCAGCAGCTTAACCCCCCGAGCGAACTCTGGAAACACCATATATTTT	CASSLTPRANSGNTIYF
NA	NA	TRBV5-1	TRBJ1-2	TGCGCCAGCAGCTTGGGGGACTTCTATGGCTACACCTTC	CASSLGDFYGYTF
NA	NA	TRBV5-1	TRBJ2-3	TGCGCCAGCAGCTTGACTAGAGATACGCAGTATTTT	CASSLTRDTQYF
NA	NA	TRBV5-1	TRBJ1-1	TGCGCCAGCAGCCCGCCGGGGGGGGAGACCACTGAAGCTTTCTTT	CASSPPGGETTEAFF
TRBD1	once	TRBV24-1	TRBJ2-3	TGTGCCACCAGCCAACAGGGGGTGGATACGCAGTATTTT	CATSQQGVDTQYF
TRBD1	NA	TRBV4-1	TRBJ1-2	TGCGCCAGCAGCACCCGGACAGGGAACTATGGCTACACCTTC	CASSTRTGNYGYTF
TRBD1	NA	TRBV28	TRBJ1-5	TGTGCCAGCATCCCCGGGAACAGGGGACGCAATCAGCCCCAGCATTTT	CASIPGNRGRNQPQHF
NA	NA	TRBV4-1	TRBJ2-1	TGCGCCAGCAGCCAAGGCAGTTTAGCAAATGAGCAGTTCTTC	CASSQGSLANEQFF
TRBD2	NA	TRBV5-1	TRBJ2-3	TGCGCCAGCAGCTTAGGTAGCGGGAGGGGTGATACGCAGTATTTT	CASSLGSGRGDTQYF
TRBD1	NA	TRBV27	TRBJ1-1	TGTGCCAGCAGTCCACACGGACAGGGCGTTGAAGCTTTCTTT	CASSPHGQGVEAFF
NA	NA	TRBV24-1	TRBJ2-1	TGTGCCACCAGTGATTCGACTCGCTACAATGAGCAGTTCTTC	CATSDSTRYNEQFF
TRBD1	NA	TRBV27	TRBJ2-7	TGTGCCAGCAGTTCATCGTCCGGGACAGGGTTCTACGAGCAGTACTTC	CASSSSSGTGFYEQYF
NA	NA	TRBV27	TRBJ2-7	TGTGCCAGCGGTCGGGTAGGACAGACATATTTCTACGAGCAGTACTTC	CASGRVGQTYFYEQYF
NA	NA	TRBV4-3	TRBJ2-1	TGCGCCAGCAGCCCCCGGACTTTCTCCTACAATGAGCAGTTCTTC	CASSPRTFSYNEQFF
TRBD2	NA	TRBV27	TRBJ2-4	TGTGCCAGCGGATTCGGACTAGCTGGTACCAAAAACATTCAGTACTTC	CASGFGLAGTKNIQYF
NA	NA	TRBV6-2/TRBV6-3	TRBJ1-1	TGTGCCAGCAGTTATATCCCACAACCCCAAGCTTTCTTT	CASSYIPQPQAFF
NA	NA	TRBV7-8	TRBJ2-7	TGTGCCAGCAGCCCCAGGGACTTTCTAACCCACGAGCAGTACTTC	CASSPRDFLTHEQYF
NA	NA	TRBV12-3/TRBV12-4	TRBJ1-1	TGTGCCAGCAGTGACGACAGAGCGGAAGCTTTCTTT	CASSDDRAEAFF
NA	NA	TRBV11-2	TRBJ1-1	TGTGCCAGCAGCTTAGCGCGACAGGATGAAGCTTTCTTT	CASSLARQDEAFF
TRBD1	NA	TRBV27	TRBJ1-5	TGTGCCAGCAGTTCCGGGACAGACCACAATCAGCCCCAGCATTTT	CASSSGTDHNQPQHF
NA	NA	TRBV5-5	TRBJ1-2	TGTGCCAGCAGCTTGGCAGGGGACGCTAACTATGGCTACACCTTC	CASSLAGDANYGYTF
NA	few	TRBV7-9	TRBJ1-2	TGTGCCAGCAGCTTAGCAGGGGCCGCACGTCACTATGGCTACACCTTC	CASSLAGAARHYGYTF
NA	NA	TRBV27	TRBJ1-5	TGTGCCAGCAAACAGGGTAATCAGCCCCAGCATTTT	CASKQGNQPQHF
NA	NA	TRBV5-1	TRBJ1-1	TGCGCCAGCAGCTTATCGGGGGGGACTGAAGCTTTCTTT	CASSLSGGTEAFF
TRBD2	NA	TRBV14	TRBJ2-1	TGTGCCAGCAGCCAAGGGAGAGCGGGGTACAATGAGCAGTTCTTC	CASSQGRAGYNEQFF
TRBD1	NA	TRBV13	TRBJ1-6	TGTGCCAGCAGCTTAGAATCGGGGACAGGGGATTCACCCCTCCACTTT	CASSLESGTGDSPLHF
TRBD1	NA	TRBV5-6	TRBJ2-1	TGTGCCAGCAGCTCCGACAGGGAACACAATGAGCAGTTCTTC	CASSSDREHNEQFF
TRBD1	NA	TRBV2	TRBJ2-2	TGTGCCAGCAAAAAGGAAGGGACAGGATGGGGCGGGGAGCTGTTTTTT	CASKKEGTGWGGELFF
NA	NA	TRBV4-1	TRBJ1-6	TGCGCCAGCAGCCAAGTTTTGGCAGATAATTCACCCCTCCACTTT	CASSQVLADNSPLHF